This T cell receptor (beta chain) is from a study of T-cell memory formation after mild COVID-19. The wider study: Largely, the TCR clusters proved donor specific. Study conclusions and caveats: The study found contracting CD4+ clones mainly in CM and EM and contracting CD8+ clones in EMRA. The finding that pre-infection memory included some responding clones suggested that cross-reactive memory joined.

In its sample, this clonotype was seen a few times. The antigen is unknown. The CDR3 is made up of 13 amino acids. The germline V gene encodes CDR1 SQVTM and CDR2 ANQGSEA. After removal of 6 bases from V and 10 bases from J, the junction contained 8 bases not matched to a gene. TCRdb called the 5' RACE reads again in MiXCR, with one record for every CDR3 protein. This sample has around 300,000 distinct CDR3 sequences, with roughly 13% found just once. The V call is TRBV29-1, the J call TRBJ1-6; TRBD1 agrees at 8 bases. This clonotype was sampled from a man younger than 30 who had mild COVID-19 (a few samples of this study predate the infection). Cell type and time point are not known. The sample consisted of PBMCs or a T cell subset sorted from them (not recorded which). For the CDR3, the DNA is TGCAGCGTACAAACAGGGGGAGGCTCACCCCTCCACTTT. Protein: CSVQTGGGSPLHF.